These T cell receptor beta chains were read from a single sample in a study of T cell changes during pregnancy in multiple sclerosis. Generated by immunoSEQ multiplex PCR, the TCRdb table keeps only in-frame clones and is missing some. Found here are over 9,000 clones, under 85% of them singletons; the top ten hold around 17%. Source: CD8+ T cells from peripheral blood mononuclear cells, taken in the third trimester of pregnancy. These receptors all come from a female donor in good health, enrolled as a control in a pregnancy study. CDR3s include the opening cysteine and the closing phenylalanine or tryptophan. The D gene is left open where the match is weak. Rows give clone size only sometimes, using once, few, many, or a class for an expanded clone.

cdr3_nt: TGTGCCAGCAGCTTGGTCGGGGACACTGAAGCTTTCTTT
cdr3_aa: CASSLVGDTEAFF
j_call: TRBJ1-1
clone_size: NA
d_call: NA
v_call: TRBV7-3

cdr3_nt: TGCGCCAGCAGCCAAGACGTTGGGACTAGCTACAATGAGCAGTTCTTC
cdr3_aa: CASSQDVGTSYNEQFF
j_call: TRBJ2-1
clone_size: NA
d_call: TRBD2
v_call: TRBV4-3

cdr3_nt: TGTGCCAGCAGGCCAAGCGGGGGGGCCAGGAATGAGCAGTTCTTC
cdr3_aa: CASRPSGGARNEQFF
j_call: TRBJ2-1
clone_size: NA
d_call: TRBD2
v_call: TRBV2

cdr3_nt: TGTGCCAGCAGTGCCCGAGTTGGGGCCAACGTCCTGACTTTC
cdr3_aa: CASSARVGANVLTF
j_call: TRBJ2-6
clone_size: NA
d_call: NA
v_call: TRBV27

cdr3_nt: TGTGCCAGCAGTTGGGCACAAGAGACCCAGTACTTC
cdr3_aa: CASSWAQETQYF
j_call: TRBJ2-5
clone_size: NA
d_call: NA
v_call: TRBV28

cdr3_nt: TGTGCCAGCAGCTTGGCTAGCGGTTACCAAGAGACCCAGTACTTC
cdr3_aa: CASSLASGYQETQYF
j_call: TRBJ2-5
clone_size: NA
d_call: TRBD2
v_call: TRBV5-6

cdr3_nt: TGCGCCAGCAGCTTGGGGGGGGGCTACGAGCAGTACTTC
cdr3_aa: CASSLGGGYEQYF
j_call: TRBJ2-7
clone_size: NA
d_call: TRBD2
v_call: TRBV5-1

cdr3_nt: TGCAGCGTCACTAGCGGGTCCTACAATGAGCAGTTCTTC
cdr3_aa: CSVTSGSYNEQFF
j_call: TRBJ2-1
clone_size: NA
d_call: TRBD2
v_call: TRBV29-1

cdr3_nt: TGTGCCGAAACTCGGGAGAGGAGCGAGCAGTACTTC
cdr3_aa: CAETRERSEQYF
j_call: TRBJ2-7
clone_size: NA
d_call: NA
v_call: TRBV19

cdr3_nt: TGTGCCAGCAGTGTACGGACTAGCGCGCCCTACAATGAGCAGTTCTTC
cdr3_aa: CASSVRTSAPYNEQFF
j_call: TRBJ2-1
clone_size: NA
d_call: TRBD2
v_call: TRBV6-1

cdr3_nt: TGTGCCAGTAGTATGGTCCAGGGATCTGAAGCTTTCTTT
cdr3_aa: CASSMVQGSEAFF
j_call: TRBJ1-1
clone_size: NA
d_call: NA
v_call: TRBV19

cdr3_nt: TGTGCCAGTAGTATTGTCCAGGGGGCTGAAGCTTTCTTT
cdr3_aa: CASSIVQGAEAFF
j_call: TRBJ1-1
clone_size: few
d_call: TRBD1
v_call: TRBV19

cdr3_nt: TGCGCCAGCAGCCTGCAAGATCGACTAGCGGGAGGAGGGTTCCAAGAGACCCAGTACTTC
cdr3_aa: CASSLQDRLAGGGFQETQYF
j_call: TRBJ2-5
clone_size: NA
d_call: TRBD2
v_call: TRBV4-1

cdr3_nt: TGTGCCAGCAGCTTCAGGACAGGGGTTTTTGAAAAACTGTTTTTT
cdr3_aa: CASSFRTGVFEKLFF
j_call: TRBJ1-4
clone_size: NA
d_call: TRBD1
v_call: TRBV7-3

cdr3_nt: TGCGCCAGCAGCCAGGACGGCAGGGCCTATGGCTACACCTTC
cdr3_aa: CASSQDGRAYGYTF
j_call: TRBJ1-2
clone_size: NA
d_call: NA
v_call: TRBV4-1

cdr3_nt: TGTGCCAGCAGCGTAGGTGGCAGGGACACTGAAGCTTTCTTT
cdr3_aa: CASSVGGRDTEAFF
j_call: TRBJ1-1
clone_size: NA
d_call: NA
v_call: TRBV9

cdr3_nt: TGTGCCAGCAGTCCCCGGGACAGGGCTTGGGAGACCCAGTACTTC
cdr3_aa: CASSPRDRAWETQYF
j_call: TRBJ2-5
clone_size: NA
d_call: TRBD1
v_call: TRBV27

cdr3_nt: TGTGCCAGCAGCCTACAGGGTATCAACACTGAAGCTTTCTTT
cdr3_aa: CASSLQGINTEAFF
j_call: TRBJ1-1
clone_size: NA
d_call: NA
v_call: TRBV6-6

cdr3_nt: TGTGCCAGCAGCCTGGGGTGGGGCGGAAACACCATATATTTT
cdr3_aa: CASSLGWGGNTIYF
j_call: TRBJ1-3
clone_size: NA
d_call: NA
v_call: TRBV5-6

cdr3_nt: TGTGCCAGCAGTGAGGCGGGAGTGTTTTCTGGGGCCAACGTCCTGACTTTC
cdr3_aa: CASSEAGVFSGANVLTF
j_call: TRBJ2-6
clone_size: NA
d_call: TRBD2
v_call: TRBV2

cdr3_nt: TGTGCCAGCAGTCCCTCAGCGGGAGACCGGAACAATGAGCAGTTCTTC
cdr3_aa: CASSPSAGDRNNEQFF
j_call: TRBJ2-1
clone_size: NA
d_call: TRBD2
v_call: TRBV27

cdr3_nt: TGTGCCAGCAGCTTGGGGCCCGGAGACATTAACTATGGCTACACCTTC
cdr3_aa: CASSLGPGDINYGYTF
j_call: TRBJ1-2
clone_size: NA
d_call: NA
v_call: TRBV7-9

cdr3_nt: TGTGCCAGCAGTGACGGACAGGGTGGGGCCAACGTCCTGACTTTC
cdr3_aa: CASSDGQGGANVLTF
j_call: TRBJ2-6
clone_size: NA
d_call: TRBD1
v_call: TRBV6-4

cdr3_nt: TGTGCCAGCAGCTCCAAAAGAGGGATTCTAAACCTGAACACTGAAGCTTTCTTT
cdr3_aa: CASSSKRGILNLNTEAFF
j_call: TRBJ1-1
clone_size: NA
d_call: NA
v_call: TRBV5-4

cdr3_nt: TGTGCCAGCACTCTCCGAGAGCCTTTTAACTATGGCTACACCTTC
cdr3_aa: CASTLREPFNYGYTF
j_call: TRBJ1-2
clone_size: NA
d_call: NA
v_call: TRBV6-6

cdr3_nt: TGCAGCGTTGAAGATGAAGAGTGGGGACAGGGCACAGATACGCAGTATTTT
cdr3_aa: CSVEDEEWGQGTDTQYF
j_call: TRBJ2-3
clone_size: NA
d_call: TRBD1
v_call: TRBV29-1

cdr3_nt: TGTGCCAGCAGCTCCTTGGACAGGGGGCTCGAAGATACGCAGTATTTT
cdr3_aa: CASSSLDRGLEDTQYF
j_call: TRBJ2-3
clone_size: NA
d_call: TRBD1
v_call: TRBV7-8

cdr3_nt: TGTGCCAGCAGTGAATCAAACAGGAACACCGGGGAGCTGTTTTTT
cdr3_aa: CASSESNRNTGELFF
j_call: TRBJ2-2
clone_size: NA
d_call: NA
v_call: TRBV25-1

cdr3_nt: TGTGCCAGCTCGACAGGGATCGACTATGGCTACACCTTC
cdr3_aa: CASSTGIDYGYTF
j_call: TRBJ1-2
clone_size: NA
d_call: TRBD1
v_call: TRBV7-9

cdr3_nt: TGTGCCAGCAGCTTAGGCCCCACAGCTACCTACGAGCAGTACTTC
cdr3_aa: CASSLGPTATYEQYF
j_call: TRBJ2-7
clone_size: NA
d_call: NA
v_call: TRBV7-6

cdr3_nt: TGTGCCAGCAGCTCCGGTGCGCTAGCGGGGGGCCACAGAAACATTCAGTACTTC
cdr3_aa: CASSSGALAGGHRNIQYF
j_call: TRBJ2-4
clone_size: NA
d_call: TRBD2
v_call: TRBV7-6

cdr3_nt: TGTGCCTGGAGCCTTATCTTGCCTCAGGGGTCGAAAAACATTCAGTACTTC
cdr3_aa: CAWSLILPQGSKNIQYF
j_call: TRBJ2-4
clone_size: once
d_call: NA
v_call: TRBV30

cdr3_nt: TGTGCCAGGGACAGGGATTCCTACGAGCAGTACTTC
cdr3_aa: CARDRDSYEQYF
j_call: TRBJ2-7
clone_size: few
d_call: TRBD1
v_call: TRBV11-2

cdr3_nt: TGTGCCAGCAGCGTACGAGGGGGCGAGGGGAATGAGCAGTTCTTC
cdr3_aa: CASSVRGGEGNEQFF
j_call: TRBJ2-1
clone_size: NA
d_call: TRBD1
v_call: TRBV9

cdr3_nt: TGTGCCAGCAGATACTCAGGGCCCTCTAGCACAGATACGCAGTATTTT
cdr3_aa: CASRYSGPSSTDTQYF
j_call: TRBJ2-3
clone_size: NA
d_call: NA
v_call: TRBV27

cdr3_nt: TGCGCCAGCAGCCAAGGAGCAGGTTTGAACACTGAAGCTTTCTTT
cdr3_aa: CASSQGAGLNTEAFF
j_call: TRBJ1-1
clone_size: NA
d_call: NA
v_call: TRBV4-3

cdr3_nt: TGTGCCAGAAGCTTGGGGAGGGATGGAGAGACCCAGTACTTC
cdr3_aa: CARSLGRDGETQYF
j_call: TRBJ2-5
clone_size: NA
d_call: NA
v_call: TRBV5-3

cdr3_nt: TGTGCCAGCAGCTTAGTCACATTTCGGGGAGATTCAGATAATTCACCCCTCCACTTT
cdr3_aa: CASSLVTFRGDSDNSPLHF
j_call: TRBJ1-6
clone_size: NA
d_call: NA
v_call: TRBV7-9

cdr3_nt: TGTGCCACCAGCAGAGGGACTCTTGAAGCTTTCTTT
cdr3_aa: CATSRGTLEAFF
j_call: TRBJ1-1
clone_size: NA
d_call: NA
v_call: TRBV15

cdr3_nt: TGTGCCAGCAGTTCCCGGGGAGATTTCAATGAGCAGTTCTTC
cdr3_aa: CASSSRGDFNEQFF
j_call: TRBJ2-1
clone_size: NA
d_call: NA
v_call: TRBV28

cdr3_nt: TGTGCCAGCAGTTCGAAGGGGGGGGTAGGGGGAGAGACCCAGTACTTC
cdr3_aa: CASSSKGGVGGETQYF
j_call: TRBJ2-5
clone_size: NA
d_call: NA
v_call: TRBV6-5

cdr3_nt: TGTGCCAGCAGTGCGGGACTAGCGATAGATACGCAGTATTTT
cdr3_aa: CASSAGLAIDTQYF
j_call: TRBJ2-3
clone_size: NA
d_call: TRBD2
v_call: TRBV6-8